This passage covers 11 T cell receptor beta chains from one sample sequenced in a study of human T cells and chemical hapten exposure. Time point described: patch test 3, about 24 weeks after DPC sensitization. Regarding treatment: therapeutic diphenylcyclopropenone sensitization with weekly scalp DPC. Each CDR3 protein is one row after TCRdb ran MiXCR on the RACE reads. This sample yields roughly 200,000 distinct CDR3 sequences, of which approximately 26% are seen a single time; roughly 2.5% belongs to the top ten. The sequences come from whole blood, collected in connection with sensitization to the hapten diphenylcyclopropenone (DPC). Source of these receptors: a woman aged 40 to 55 with alopecia areata. Some clones in this sample may be carry-over from other donors' samples.

The chain couples TRBV20-1 to TRBJ1-6; tentatively, D is TRBD1 (6 bases). V lost 3 bases to trimming and J lost 7 bases, with 13 bases between them. Germline V gene sequence: CDR1 DFQATT, CDR2 SNEGSKA (reference sequence). This CDR3 is built from 14 residues. Written as DNA, the CDR3 is TGCAGTGCTAGTCCGGAAGGGGGAAATTCACCCCTCCACTTT. This sequence encodes CSASPEGGNSPLHF.

Comment on this clonotype: A much larger clonotype is one base distant, so this may be a read error. This chain joins TRBV28 and TRBJ1-2; 10 bases match TRBD1. CDR3 size: 13 residues. CDR1 is MDHEN, CDR2 SYDVKM, per germline. CDR3 residues: CATGQGANYGYTF. The CDR3 coding sequence is TGTGCTACAGGACAGGGGGCTAACTATGGCTACACCTTC.

Only a few counts were recorded for this clonotype. V and J are TRBV29-1 and TRBJ1-5; 7 nucleotides align to TRBD1. The CDR3 length is 15 residues. The V and J ends lost 3 bases and 4 bases, in that order; junction bases with no gene match: 9. The germline CDR1 and CDR2 sequences are SQVTM and ANQGSEA. This chain's CDR3 is CSVELAGGRNQPQHF. The DNA of the CDR3 is TGCAGCGTTGAGCTAGCAGGGGGTCGGAATCAGCCCCAGCATTTT.

V and J are TRBV6-2 or TRBV6-3 and TRBJ2-3, with 8 bases fitting TRBD2. Germline CDR1 reads MNHEY; CDR2 reads SVGEGT. The V segment lost 0 bases and the J segment 0 bases; nucleotides outside the gene matches: 8. The CDR3 consists of 18 residues. DNA for the CDR3: TGTGCCAGCAGTTACTCGATAGTATCTAGCGGGAGCACAGATACGCAGTATTTT. Encoded protein: CASSYSIVSSGSTDTQYF.

J is TRBJ1-1 and V is TRBV4-2, with no clear D. Trimming removed 0 bases from V and 3 bases from J, with 11 bases in between. CDR1 and CDR2 from the germline V gene are LGHNA and YNFKEQ. The CDR3 contains 15 residues. The CDR3 region is CASSQDGVEDTEAFF. The CDR3 DNA is TGTGCCAGCAGCCAAGATGGGGTGGAGGACACTGAAGCTTTCTTT.

This sequence joins TRBV25-1 and TRBJ2-3; maybe TRBD1 (6 bases). This CDR3 is 16 amino acids long. Germline V gives CDR1 MGHDK, CDR2 SYGVNS. Trimming left V 1 base short and J 0 bases short, with 11 bases between. The CDR3 coding sequence is TGTGCCAGCAGTGAATTCCCCGGACAGAGCACAGATACGCAGTATTTT. Its translation is CASSEFPGQSTDTQYF.

The rearrangement links TRBV4-3 to TRBJ2-3; a possible D gene is TRBD1 (6 bases). Germline CDR1 and CDR2: LGHNA and YSLEER. Trimming removed 1 base at V and 3 bases at J, with 11 bases between. CDR3 size: 15 residues. The CDR3 loop reads CASSQGQRGTDTQYF. The CDR3 bases are TGCGCCAGCAGCCAAGGACAGAGGGGGACAGATACGCAGTATTTT.

In this sample, this clonotype turned up a few times. The chain is built from TRBV7-2 and TRBJ1-6; D is unclear. CDR1 and CDR2 from the germline V gene are SGHTA and FQGNSA. The V and J ends lost 5 bases and 9 bases respectively, with 14 bases between them. This CDR3 is built from 14 residues. The CDR3 DNA reads TGTGCCAGCAGCCGGCGAGAGGTTTCTTCACCCCTCCACTTT. The encoded protein is CASSRREVSSPLHF.

The genes are TRBV6-2 or TRBV6-3 and TRBJ2-3, with TRBD2 matching over 9 bases. The CDR3 is 15 amino acids. Germline V gene sequence: CDR1 MNHEY, CDR2 SVGEGT. J was trimmed by 2 bases and V by 6 bases; bases with no gene match: 6. In DNA, the CDR3 is TGTGCCAGCAGCCAGACTAGCGGAAACACAGATACGCAGTATTTT. It encodes CASSQTSGNTDTQYF.

V and J are TRBV5-4 and TRBJ2-5; TRBD2 agrees at 13 bases. Germline V gives CDR1 SGHNT, CDR2 YYREEE (reference sequence). The CDR3 runs to 16 residues. V shed 4 bases, J shed 5 bases, and the junction held 8 bases outside the gene matches. CDR3 region: CASSVRLAGGQETQYF. The CDR3 region has the DNA TGTGCCAGCAGCGTAAGACTAGCGGGAGGACAGGAGACCCAGTACTTC.

DNA for the CDR3: TGCGCCAGCAGGGGGGGGACTTTTCAAGAGACCCAGTACTTC. Amino acid sequence: CASRGGTFQETQYF. The chain carries TRBV5-1 and TRBJ2-5, with 7 bases matching TRBD2. There are 14 residues in the CDR3. J gave up 2 bases and V 5 bases, and 6 bases lay outside the gene matches. Germline V CDR1 and CDR2: SGHRS, YFSETQ.